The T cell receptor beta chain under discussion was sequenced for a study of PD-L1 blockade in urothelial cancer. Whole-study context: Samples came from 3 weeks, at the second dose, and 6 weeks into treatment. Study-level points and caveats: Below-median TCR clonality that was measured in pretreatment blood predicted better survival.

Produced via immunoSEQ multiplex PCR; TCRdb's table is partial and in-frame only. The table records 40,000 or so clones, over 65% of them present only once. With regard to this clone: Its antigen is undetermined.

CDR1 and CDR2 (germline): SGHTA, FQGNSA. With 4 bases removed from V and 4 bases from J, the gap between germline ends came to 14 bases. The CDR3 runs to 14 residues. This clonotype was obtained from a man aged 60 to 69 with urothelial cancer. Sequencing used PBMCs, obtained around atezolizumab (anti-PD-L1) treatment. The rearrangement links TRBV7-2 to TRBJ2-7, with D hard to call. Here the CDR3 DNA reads TGTGCCAGCAGCTCCACTTCCGCTAGATACGAGCAGTACTTC. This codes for CASSSTSARYEQYF.